This T cell receptor beta chain was sequenced in a study of T cells in Graves' hyperthyroidism and ophthalmopathy. The study, taken as a whole, reports: Stable hyperthyroidism was told apart from ophthalmopathy by a model built on 13 V-J features. Ophthalmopathy onset followed model prediction by a median approximately six months.

Regarding this clonotype: Its specificity is unknown.

Amplified TCR beta CDR3 regions derived from RNA transcripts. An initial round of RT-PCR targeting the TCR CDR3 relied on the HTBI primer set. TCRdb fed the multiplex PCR reads into MiXCR, producing one record per CDR3 protein. The repertoire has some 510,000 distinct CDR3 sequences, approximately 44% of them found once; the top ten carry nearly 8.5%. V gave up 4 bases and J gave up 8 bases, with 15 bases separating them. CDR3 length: 14 amino acids. Germline V CDR1 and CDR2: SGHRS, YFSETQ. Input material: peripheral blood or thyroid tissue (not recorded which). The chain carries TRBV5-1 and TRBJ1-4; D is undetermined. The clonotype originates from a woman younger than 30 with Graves' hyperthyroidism. The CDR3 sequence: CASSVGQRGEKLFF. The CDR3 region has the DNA TGCGCCAGCAGCGTGGGCCAAAGAGGAGAAAAACTGTTTTTT.